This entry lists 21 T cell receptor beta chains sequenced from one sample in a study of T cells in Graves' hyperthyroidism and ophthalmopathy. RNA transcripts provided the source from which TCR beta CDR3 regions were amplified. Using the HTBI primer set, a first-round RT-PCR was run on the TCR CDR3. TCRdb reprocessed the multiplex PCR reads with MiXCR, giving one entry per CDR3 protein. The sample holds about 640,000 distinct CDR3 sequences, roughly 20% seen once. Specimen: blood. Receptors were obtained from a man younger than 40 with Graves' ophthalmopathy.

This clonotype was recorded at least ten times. CDR3 sequence reads: CASSQNAGLNTEAFF. The CDR3 region has the DNA TGTGCCAGCTCACAAAATGCGGGCCTGAACACTGAAGCTTTCTTT. The chain uses TRBV18 and TRBJ1-1, with no clear D. Germline CDR1 and CDR2: KGHSH and LQKENI. V was cut by 4 bases and J by 0 bases, with 12 bases left in between. The CDR3 contains 15 residues.

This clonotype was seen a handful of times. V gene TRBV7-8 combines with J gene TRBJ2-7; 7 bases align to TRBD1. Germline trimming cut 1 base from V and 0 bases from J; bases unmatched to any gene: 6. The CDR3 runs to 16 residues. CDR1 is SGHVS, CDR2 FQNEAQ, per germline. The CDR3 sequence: CASSLGTGLLSYEQYF. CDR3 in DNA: TGTGCCAGCAGCTTAGGGACAGGCCTACTCTCCTACGAGCAGTACTTC. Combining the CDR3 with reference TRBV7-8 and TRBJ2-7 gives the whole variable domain GAGVSQSPRYKVAKRGQDVALRCDPISGHVSLFWYQQALGQGPEFLTYFQNEAQLDKSGLPSDRFFAERPEGSVSTLKIQRTQQEDSAVYLCASSLGTGLLSYEQYFGPGTRLTVT.

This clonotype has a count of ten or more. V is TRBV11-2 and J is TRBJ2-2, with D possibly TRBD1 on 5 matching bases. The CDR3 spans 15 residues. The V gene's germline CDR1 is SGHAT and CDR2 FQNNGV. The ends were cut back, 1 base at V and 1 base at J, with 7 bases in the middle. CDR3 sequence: CASSLARGNTGELFF. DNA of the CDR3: TGTGCCAGCAGCTTAGCAAGGGGGAACACCGGGGAGCTGTTTTTT.

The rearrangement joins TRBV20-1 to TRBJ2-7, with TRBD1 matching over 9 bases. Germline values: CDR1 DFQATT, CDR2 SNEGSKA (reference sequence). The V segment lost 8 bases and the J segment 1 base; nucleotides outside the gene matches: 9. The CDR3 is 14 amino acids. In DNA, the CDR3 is TGCAGTTCAAGCCACGGGACAGGGTCCTACGAGCAGTACTTC. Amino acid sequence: CSSSHGTGSYEQYF.

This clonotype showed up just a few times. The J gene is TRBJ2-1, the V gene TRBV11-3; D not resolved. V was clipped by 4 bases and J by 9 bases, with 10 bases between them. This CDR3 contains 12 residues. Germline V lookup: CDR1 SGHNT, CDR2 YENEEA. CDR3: CASSSDGPEQFF. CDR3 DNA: TGTGCCAGCAGCTCGGACGGACCTGAGCAGTTCTTC.

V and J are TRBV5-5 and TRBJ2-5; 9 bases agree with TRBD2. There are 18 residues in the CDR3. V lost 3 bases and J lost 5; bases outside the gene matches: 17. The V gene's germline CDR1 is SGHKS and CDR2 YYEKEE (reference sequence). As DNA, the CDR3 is TGTGCCAGCAGCTCGACTCAGGGCGGGGGGGAGATTTCGGAGACCCAGTACTTC. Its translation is CASSSTQGGGEISETQYF.

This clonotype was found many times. The CDR3 spells CASSAQGASGTDEQFF. DNA of the CDR3: TGTGCCAGCAGCGCTCAGGGGGCGAGCGGGACCGATGAGCAGTTCTTC. This sequence joins TRBV11-3 and TRBJ2-1; TRBD1 might be the D (8 bases). Trimming cost V 5 bases and J 8 bases, with 22 bases left between them. This CDR3 is built from 16 residues. Germline CDR1 reads SGHNT; CDR2 reads YENEEA.

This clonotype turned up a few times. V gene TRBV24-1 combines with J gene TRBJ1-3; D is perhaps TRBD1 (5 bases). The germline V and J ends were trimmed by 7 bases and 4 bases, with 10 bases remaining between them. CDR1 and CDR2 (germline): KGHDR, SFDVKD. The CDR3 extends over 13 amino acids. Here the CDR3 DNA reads TGTGCCACCAGCCGCAGGGAGGGAAACACCATATATTTT. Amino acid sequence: CATSRREGNTIYF.

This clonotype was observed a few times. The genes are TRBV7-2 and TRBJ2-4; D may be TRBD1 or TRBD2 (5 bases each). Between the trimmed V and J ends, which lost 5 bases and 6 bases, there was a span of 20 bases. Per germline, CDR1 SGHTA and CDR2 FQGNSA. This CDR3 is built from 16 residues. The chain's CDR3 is CASSIDRGAPVNIQYF. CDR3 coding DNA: TGTGCCAGCAGCATCGATCGAGGGGCGCCGGTAAACATTCAGTACTTC. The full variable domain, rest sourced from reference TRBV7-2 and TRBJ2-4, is GAGVSQSPSNKVTEKGKDVELRCDPISGHTALYWYRQSLGQGLEFLIYFQGNSAPDKSGLPSDRFSAERTGGSVSTLTIQRTQQEDSAVYLCASSIDRGAPVNIQYFGAGTRLSVL.

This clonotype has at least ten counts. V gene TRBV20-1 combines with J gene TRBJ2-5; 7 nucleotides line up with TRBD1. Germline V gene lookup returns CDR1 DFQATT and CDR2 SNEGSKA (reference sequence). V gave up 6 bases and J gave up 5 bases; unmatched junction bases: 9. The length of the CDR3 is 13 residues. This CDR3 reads CSARDSLRETQYF. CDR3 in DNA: TGCAGTGCAAGGGACAGCCTGCGGGAGACCCAGTACTTC.

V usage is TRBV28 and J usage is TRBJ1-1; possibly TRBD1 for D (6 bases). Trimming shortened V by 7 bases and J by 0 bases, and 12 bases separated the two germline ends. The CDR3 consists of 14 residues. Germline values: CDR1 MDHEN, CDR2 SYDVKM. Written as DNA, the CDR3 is TGTGCCAGCACCAAGGACAGATTGAACACTGAAGCTTTCTTT. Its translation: CASTKDRLNTEAFF.

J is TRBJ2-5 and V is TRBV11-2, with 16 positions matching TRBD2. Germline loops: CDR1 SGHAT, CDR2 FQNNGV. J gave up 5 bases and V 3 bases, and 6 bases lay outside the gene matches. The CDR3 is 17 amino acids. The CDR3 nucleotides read TGTGCCAGCAGCTTGGCCTGGGGACTAGCGGGAGGGGAGACCCAGTACTTC. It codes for CASSLAWGLAGGETQYF.

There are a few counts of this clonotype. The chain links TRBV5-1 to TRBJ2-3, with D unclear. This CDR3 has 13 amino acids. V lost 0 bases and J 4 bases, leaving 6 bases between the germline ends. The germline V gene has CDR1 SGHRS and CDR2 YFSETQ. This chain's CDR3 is CASSLASPDTQYF. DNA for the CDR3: TGCGCCAGCAGCTTGGCGTCCCCAGATACGCAGTATTTT.

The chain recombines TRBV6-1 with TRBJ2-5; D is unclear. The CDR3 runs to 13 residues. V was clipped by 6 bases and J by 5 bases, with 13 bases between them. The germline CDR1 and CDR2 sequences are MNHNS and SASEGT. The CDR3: CASSGPPVETQYF. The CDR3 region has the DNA TGTGCCAGCAGCGGACCTCCGGTTGAGACCCAGTACTTC.

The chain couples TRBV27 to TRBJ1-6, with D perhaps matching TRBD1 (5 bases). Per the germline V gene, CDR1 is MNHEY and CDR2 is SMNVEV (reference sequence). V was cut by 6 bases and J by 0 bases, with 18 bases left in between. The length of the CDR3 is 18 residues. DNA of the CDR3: TGTGCCAGCAGGGAATTGGGACGGACGAGCTCCTATAATTCACCCCTCCACTTT. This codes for CASRELGRTSSYNSPLHF.

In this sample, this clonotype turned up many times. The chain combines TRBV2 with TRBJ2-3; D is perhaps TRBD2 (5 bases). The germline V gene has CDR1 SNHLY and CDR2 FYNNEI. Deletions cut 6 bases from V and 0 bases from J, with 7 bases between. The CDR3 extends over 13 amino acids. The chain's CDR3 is CASSRRSTDTQYF. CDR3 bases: TGTGCCAGCAGCCGGAGGAGCACAGATACGCAGTATTTT.

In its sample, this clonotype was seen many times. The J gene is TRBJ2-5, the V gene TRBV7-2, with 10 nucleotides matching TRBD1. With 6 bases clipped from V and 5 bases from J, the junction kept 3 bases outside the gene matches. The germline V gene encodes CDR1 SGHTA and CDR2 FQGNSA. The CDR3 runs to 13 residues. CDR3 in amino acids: CASSLDRGETQYF. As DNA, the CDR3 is TGTGCCAGCAGTTTGGACAGGGGGGAGACCCAGTACTTC.

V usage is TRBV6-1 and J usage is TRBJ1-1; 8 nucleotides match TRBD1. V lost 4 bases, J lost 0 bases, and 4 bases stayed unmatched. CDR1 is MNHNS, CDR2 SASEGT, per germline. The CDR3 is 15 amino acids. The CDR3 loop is CASSGMTGVNTEAFF. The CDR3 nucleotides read TGTGCCAGCAGTGGAATGACAGGGGTGAACACTGAAGCTTTCTTT.

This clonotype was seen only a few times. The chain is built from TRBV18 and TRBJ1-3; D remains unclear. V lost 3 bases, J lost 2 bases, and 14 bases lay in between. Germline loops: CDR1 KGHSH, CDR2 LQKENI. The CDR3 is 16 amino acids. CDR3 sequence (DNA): TGTGCCAGCTCACCGCTCGTCCCGGGCGCTGGAAACACCATATATTTT. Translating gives CASSPLVPGAGNTIYF.

The CDR3 is CASSNRDGSLEQYF. The CDR3 DNA reads TGTGCCAGCAGCAACCGGGACGGTTCTCTTGAGCAGTACTTC. The J gene is TRBJ2-7, the V gene TRBV12-3 or TRBV12-4; D possibly uses TRBD1 or TRBD2 (5 bases each). Trimming left V 6 bases short and J 7 bases short, with 19 bases between. The CDR3 covers 14 residues.

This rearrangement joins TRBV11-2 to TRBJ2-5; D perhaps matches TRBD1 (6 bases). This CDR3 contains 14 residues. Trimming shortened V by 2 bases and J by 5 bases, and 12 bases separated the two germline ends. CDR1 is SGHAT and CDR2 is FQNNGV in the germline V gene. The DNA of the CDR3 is TGTGCCAGCAGCTTATTCAGGGGATGGGAGACCCAGTACTTC. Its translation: CASSLFRGWETQYF.